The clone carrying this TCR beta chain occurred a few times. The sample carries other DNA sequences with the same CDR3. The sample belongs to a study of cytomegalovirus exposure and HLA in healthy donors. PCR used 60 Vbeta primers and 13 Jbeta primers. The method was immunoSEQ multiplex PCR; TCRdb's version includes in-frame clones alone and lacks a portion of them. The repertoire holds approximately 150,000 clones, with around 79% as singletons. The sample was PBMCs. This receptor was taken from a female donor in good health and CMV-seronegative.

CDR3: CASSLSGGYEQYF. CDR3 nucleotides: TGTGCCAGCAGCTTATCGGGAGGTTACGAGCAGTACTTC. V and J are TRBV7-9 and TRBJ2-7; TRBD2 aligns across 7 bases. The CDR3 is 13 residues long. Per the germline V gene, CDR1 is SEHNR and CDR2 is FQNEAQ (reference sequence). Trimming removed 2 bases from V and 4 bases from J; junction bases left unmatched: 2. The full variable domain, with the rest looked up from reference TRBV7-9 and TRBJ2-7, is DTGVSQNPRHKITKRGQNVTFRCDPISEHNRLYWYRQTLGQGPEFLTYFQNEAQLEKSRLLSDRFSAERPKGSFSTLEIQRTEQGDSAMYLCASSLSGGYEQYFGPGTRLTVT.